These 10 T cell receptor beta chains originate from one sample sequenced in a study of cytomegalovirus exposure and HLA in healthy donors. Sequenced by immunoSEQ multiplex PCR; TCRdb stores in-frame clones only, minus some. This sample has a few hundred thousand clones, with approximately 84% found just once. The sequencing sample was made of PBMCs. Receptor source: a man between 18 and 35 years old in good health and CMV-seropositive.

This clone was observed a single time. This chain connects TRBV6-5 to TRBJ2-4; D tentatively reads TRBD1 or TRBD2 (5 bases each). In germline, CDR1 is MNHEY, CDR2 SVGAGI. The CDR3 is made up of 14 amino acids. V lost 6 bases, J lost 9 bases, and 18 bases lay in between. CDR3 in amino acids: CASRPGDPLGIQYF. Written as DNA, the CDR3 is TGTGCCAGCAGACCCGGGGACCCTTTAGGCATTCAGTACTTC.

This chain connects TRBV7-9 to TRBJ2-3, with a weak D call TRBD2 (6 bases). The V end was cut by 4 bases, the J end by 0 bases, with 17 bases between. The CDR3 sequence is 17 residues long. The germline V gene encodes CDR1 SEHNR and CDR2 FQNEAQ (reference sequence). In DNA form, the CDR3 reads TGTGCCAGCAGCTCTCCCGGGACTGCTAGGAGCACAGATACGCAGTATTTT. It codes for CASSSPGTARSTDTQYF.

This chain uses TRBV29-1 with TRBJ2-3, with 13 bases fitting TRBD2. Trimming cost V 6 bases and J 6 bases; bases outside gene matches: 24. Germline V lookup: CDR1 SQVTM, CDR2 ANQGSEA. The CDR3 sequence is 20 residues long. CDR3 amino acids: CSVIHRPRTSGRAFADTQYF. The CDR3 nucleotides read TGCAGCGTCATCCACCGACCGAGGACTAGCGGGAGAGCGTTCGCGGATACGCAGTATTTT.

CDR3 coding DNA: TGTGCCAGCAGCGGGACAGAAAGCACAGATACGCAGTATTTT. Translating it yields CASSGTESTDTQYF. The gene calls are TRBV28 and TRBJ2-3, with 7 bases fitting TRBD1. The length of the CDR3 is 14 residues. Looked up from germline, CDR1 is MDHEN and CDR2 is SYDVKM. J gave up 0 bases and V 6 bases, and 3 bases lay outside the gene matches. Full variable domain (rest looked up from reference TRBV28 and TRBJ2-3): DVKVTQSSRYLVKRTGEKVFLECVQDMDHENMFWYRQDPGLGLRLIYFSYDVKMKEKGDIPEGYSVSREKKERFSLILESASTNQTSMYLCASSGTESTDTQYFGPGTRLTVL.

The rearrangement links TRBV5-1 to TRBJ1-1; no firm D call. Deletions cut 5 bases from V and 4 bases from J, with 9 bases between. This CDR3 has 12 residues. Germline V lookup: CDR1 SGHRS, CDR2 YFSETQ. CDR3 loop: CASSRLGTEAFF. The CDR3, as DNA: TGCGCCAGCAGTCGTTTGGGCACTGAAGCTTTCTTT.

The chain recombines TRBV6-6 with TRBJ1-3; possible D gene TRBD1, 5 bases. The CDR3 runs 14 residues. Germline V CDR1 and CDR2: MNHNY, SVGAGI (reference sequence). Trimming left V 4 bases short and J 4 bases short, with 11 bases between. The CDR3 DNA follows: TGTGCCAGCAGTTGGGAGGCAGGGGGAAACACCATATATTTT. Protein product: CASSWEAGGNTIYF.

CDR3: CASSEGASGRNNYEQYF. The CDR3 DNA follows: TGTGCCAGCAGTGAAGGGGCTAGCGGGCGCAATAACTACGAGCAGTACTTC. The J gene is TRBJ2-7, the V gene TRBV25-1, with 8 bases fitting TRBD2. Losses at the gene ends were 2 bases for V and 3 bases for J; bases not matched to a gene: 12. Germline CDR1 reads MGHDK; CDR2 reads SYGVNS. The CDR3 sequence is 17 residues long.

In regard to this clone: In the same sample, other DNA sequences code for this CDR3. This chain uses TRBV29-1 with TRBJ1-1; maybe TRBD1 (5 bases). V lost 6 bases and J lost 5, with 7 bases in between. Germline CDR1 and CDR2: SQVTM and ANQGSEA. The CDR3 contains 10 residues. The CDR3 loop is CSVGGTEAFF. Written as DNA, the CDR3 is TGCAGCGTGGGGGGGACTGAAGCTTTCTTT.

This chain links TRBV5-1 with TRBJ1-2, with D hard to call. Germline V gene lookup returns CDR1 SGHRS and CDR2 YFSETQ. Trimming removed 0 bases from V and 8 bases from J, with 11 bases in between. This CDR3 has 13 residues. In DNA, the CDR3 is TGCGCCAGCAGCTTGGAAACCGGTCAAGGCTACACCTTC. Protein sequence: CASSLETGQGYTF.

J is TRBJ1-3 and V is TRBV5-6; D is uncertain. Looked up from germline, CDR1 is SGHDT and CDR2 is YYEEEE. Trimming took off 1 base at V and 5 bases at J, with 13 bases between the two ends. The CDR3 length is 15 residues. The CDR3 region has the DNA TGTGCCAGCAGCTTGCGGGGTACCGGGAGAAACACCATATATTTT. Translating it yields CASSLRGTGRNTIYF.